This TCR beta chain emerged from a study of tumor and adjacent non-tumor tissue in lung cancer. Trimming shortened V by 5 bases and J by 6 bases, and 19 bases separated the two germline ends. This CDR3 region has 14 residues. CDR1 SQVTM and CDR2 ANQGSEA come from the germline V gene. No cell sorting was done before RNA was extracted from the tissue. This non-tumor lung sample came from over 3 cm beyond the tumor edge. Three rounds of nested PCR, following a modified ARM-PCR protocol, produced the TCRbeta library. TCRdb analysed the multiplex PCR reads with MiXCR anew, one entry per CDR3 protein. The sample carries 45,000 to 65,000 distinct CDR3 sequences, around two thirds recorded once.

Sequencing was done on a sample of distant non-tumor lung tissue. This TCR derives from an older woman with non-small cell lung cancer. The rearrangement uses TRBV29-1 and TRBJ1-1, with a tentative D call TRBD1 (5 bases). CDR3 bases: TGCAGCGTTTGGGGAGGGGTGGCGGACGCTGAAGCTTTCTTT. Encoded protein: CSVWGGVADAEAFF. Filled out from reference TRBV29-1 and TRBJ1-1, the complete variable domain reads SAVISQKPSRDICQRGTSLTIQCQVDSQVTMMFWYRQQPGQSLTLIATANQGSEATYESGFVIDKFPISRPNLTFSTLTVSNMSPEDSSIYLCSVWGGVADAEAFFGQGTRLTVV.